Reported below is one TCR beta chain. Its antigen remains unidentified. Both subsets, CD45RA+ naive and CD45RA-negative memory, were split from the CD4+ cells. The sample originates from a study of shared clonotypes between healthy human individuals. For the study at large: Donors had three CD4 naive, three CD4 memory, two CD8 naive and one CD8 memory plate apiece. General observations from the study: Sharing across a few donors was seen in 4.5% to 5.5% of naive CD4 clonotypes.

V was trimmed by 4 bases and J by 0 bases, leaving 11 bases between them. There are 15 residues in the CDR3. The germline V gene encodes CDR1 SNHLY and CDR2 FYNNEI. The data were produced by immunoSEQ multiplex PCR, yet TCRdb's version contains in-frame clones alone and is incomplete. The table records roughly 1,100,000 clones, approximately 76% of them present only once. This TCR was recovered from a man in his late teens or twenties in good health. This chain uses TRBV2 with TRBJ2-3; TRBD2 is a possible D gene (5 bases). Material for sequencing was memory CD4+ T cells sorted from blood. Subset meaning: CD45RA-negative fraction. The CDR3 DNA sequence: TGTGCCAGCAGTGCGGGATATACTAGCACAGATACGCAGTATTTT. Its translation is CASSAGYTSTDTQYF.